This T cell receptor beta chain was sequenced for a study of T cells after yellow fever vaccination. They built TCR cDNA with 5'RACE template switching, a step that put in a universal primer site and UMIs. TCRdb re-analysed the 5' RACE reads in MiXCR, keeping a single row per CDR3 protein. The repertoire consists of approximately 600,000 distinct CDR3 sequences, with 9% to 15% occurring once and the leading ten covering more than 13%. Comments on this clonotype: The antigen remains undetermined.

CDR1 is DFQATT and CDR2 is SNEGSKA in the germline V gene (reference sequence). This CDR3 has 11 amino acids. V was clipped by 8 bases and J by 2 bases, with 9 bases between them. Study observations and caveats: Only a minor proportion of clonotypes was detected across both CD4 and CD8 compartments. It was the secondary response that reached its peak faster, day 5 versus 15, but it was weaker. There was a possibility that FACS-sorted repertoires contained abundant clonotypes contaminating from the bulk population.

This TCR came from a young man who received the YFV17D yellow fever vaccine. The genes are TRBV20-1 and TRBJ2-5; D not certain. This material consisted of PBMCs, taken on the day of the yellow fever booster vaccination. The CDR3 DNA sequence: TGCAGTCAGGTGTTTCAAGAGACCCAGTACTTC. Residues: CSQVFQETQYF.